A selection of T cell receptor beta chains follows, all from one sample in a study of shared clonotypes between healthy human individuals. The method was immunoSEQ multiplex PCR; TCRdb's version includes in-frame clones alone and lacks a portion of them. The table shows some 2,100,000 clones, with 90% to 97% occurring only once. What was sequenced was naive CD4+ T cells sorted from blood. The receptors were gathered from a man aged 18 to 30 in good health. CDR3s include the opening cysteine and the closing phenylalanine or tryptophan.

len	v_gene	j_gene	CDR3aa
15	TRBV5-6	TRBJ2-4	CASSPGDRPKNIQYF
19	TRBV2	TRBJ2-5	CASSEGPLAGGRMRETQYF
17	TRBV11-3	TRBJ2-5	CASSLGTGGYDEETQYF
14	TRBV4-1	TRBJ2-7	CASSLGLAGEAQYF
14	TRBV2	TRBJ1-2	CASGGQGASRGYTF
14	TRBV5-1	TRBJ1-1	CASSRTEMNTEAFF
15	TRBV10-3	TRBJ1-6	CAISESVGTGSPLHF
12	TRBV11-2	TRBJ2-7	CATSAYSYEQYF
16	TRBV28	TRBJ1-4	CASSLRGVATNEKLFF
16	TRBV2	TRBJ1-3	CASSETKGYSGNTIYF
12	TRBV18	TRBJ1-2	CASTRQSTGYTF
14	TRBV5-8	TRBJ1-6	CASSLERDNSPLHF
17	TRBV21-1	TRBJ2-3	CASSFTSGSGGTDTQYF
14	TRBV7-8	TRBJ2-5	CASSLGLGRETQYF
14	TRBV19	TRBJ1-6	CASSSRGDNSPLHF
19	TRBV6-1	TRBJ1-1	CASSEHLRDRVMWNTEAFF
16	TRBV9	TRBJ2-2	CASSVVGTINTGELFF
14	TRBV2	TRBJ1-2	CASSRQEASYGYTF
15	TRBV27	TRBJ2-3	CASSIASNTPDTQYF
18	TRBV5-4	TRBJ1-6	CASSLVAGGVLGNSPLHF
14	TRBV5-1	TRBJ1-1	CASSRDRVETEAFF
17	TRBV12-5	TRBJ2-1	CASGFDLGGLAYNEQFF
14	TRBV10-1	TRBJ2-7	CATTQPGRDYEQYF
11	TRBV30	TRBJ1-2	CAWSVMGGYTF
11	TRBV5-4	TRBJ1-4	CASSRGEKLFF
13	TRBV12-5	TRBJ2-3	CASGFGGTDTQYF
15	TRBV6-4	TRBJ2-1	CASSPGVTLNNKQFF
13	TRBV9	TRBJ2-5	CASSAAQQETQYF
15	TRBV10-3	TRBJ1-3	CAITAGARGGNTIYF
17	TRBV7-9	TRBJ2-7	CASSPRMVLADAYEQYF
14	TRBV21-1	TRBJ2-7	CASSTYRDREEQYF
16	TRBV7-2	TRBJ1-3	CASSRYTGGSGNTIYF
12	TRBV7-9	TRBJ2-1	CAGEVIGNEQFF
14	TRBV5-1	TRBJ2-2	CARVPIANTGELFF
14	TRBV7-2	TRBJ2-2	CASSLSGNTGELFF
13	TRBV10-2	TRBJ2-3	CASSRTRTDTQYF
11	TRBV5-4	TRBJ1-2	CASSLGEGYTF
13	TRBV5-4	TRBJ2-5	CASSLEGMETQYF
11	TRBV20-1	TRBJ2-7	CSASNPYEQYF
14	TRBV23-1	TRBJ1-1	CASSQSLRNTEAFF
17	TRBV5-5	TRBJ1-3	CASSLNTAGSSGNTIYF
17	TRBV13	TRBJ1-5	CASSSRDSTFSNQPQHF
14	TRBV7-9	TRBJ1-4	CASSLGGQREKLFF
16	TRBV18	TRBJ1-3	CASSPPAESSGNTIYF